This passage covers 32 T cell receptor beta chains from one sample sequenced in a study of blood T cells in healthy people across ages. A second PCR of roughly 7 to 11 cycles used a sample-barcoded 5' primer and a J-beta primer mix. Using its own MiXCR run on the 5' RACE reads, TCRdb lists one record per CDR3 protein. The sample lists approximately 1,000,000 distinct CDR3 sequences; less than 45% were seen once. The source material was blood. The receptor source for this set is a man between 18 and 35 years old in good health.

The chain has TRBV12-3 or TRBV12-4 and TRBJ1-1; maybe TRBD1 (5 bases). The V end lost 6 bases, the J end lost 4 bases, and 18 bases lay between the germline ends. The CDR3 covers 15 residues. CDR3 bases: TGTGCCAGCAGCCGCCGGGGGGGTGGGGTCACTGAAGCTTTCTTT. It specifies CASSRRGGGVTEAFF.

V usage is TRBV10-3 and J usage is TRBJ2-7; no clear D gene. Germline V lookup: CDR1 ENHRY, CDR2 SYGVKD. V was pared by 3 bases and J by 12 bases, with 18 bases between. The CDR3 is 13 amino acids. CDR3 amino acids: CAISEQQQETRYF. The DNA of the CDR3 is TGTGCCATCAGTGAACAGCAACAAGAGACCCGGTACTTC.

The V and J genes are TRBV12-3 or TRBV12-4 and TRBJ2-2, with 7 bases matching TRBD2. V gave up 5 bases and J gave up 1 base; unmatched junction bases: 4. The CDR3 covers 15 residues. CDR3 residues: CASSPGGLNTGELFF. The CDR3, as DNA: TGTGCCAGCAGTCCCGGGGGGTTGAACACCGGGGAGCTGTTTTTT.

This sequence joins TRBV4-2 and TRBJ1-3, with D hard to call. The length of the CDR3 is 18 residues. The germline V gene has CDR1 LGHNA and CDR2 YNFKEQ. V dropped 1 base and J dropped 4 bases, with 20 bases sitting between them. The CDR3 loop reads CASSQGYFRAQDGNTIYF. The CDR3 DNA reads as TGTGCCAGCAGCCAAGGGTATTTTCGGGCTCAGGACGGAAACACCATATATTTT.

This clonotype was counted at least ten times. The chain is built from TRBV5-1 and TRBJ2-3, with D possibly matching TRBD2 (6 bases). The CDR3 is 16 residues long. Germline V lookup: CDR1 SGHRS, CDR2 YFSETQ. The ends were cut back, 4 bases at V and 3 bases at J, with 18 bases in the middle. The CDR3 loop is CASSQKSGSQTDTQYF. CDR3 coding DNA: TGCGCCAGCAGCCAAAAATCCGGGAGTCAAACAGATACGCAGTATTTT.

This clonotype was found a few times. This chain links TRBV7-6 with TRBJ2-3; 10 bases match TRBD1. Germline trimming cut 6 bases from V and 1 base from J; bases unmatched to any gene: 7. The CDR3 loop spans 16 amino acids. Germline loops: CDR1 SGHVS, CDR2 FNYEAQ. The CDR3 sequence: CASRKIGTGGTDTQYF. The CDR3, as DNA: TGTGCCAGCAGAAAAATCGGGACAGGGGGCACAGATACGCAGTATTTT. Based on the CDR3 plus reference TRBV7-6 and TRBJ2-3, the full variable domain is GAGVSQSPRYKVTKRGQDVALRCDPISGHVSLYWYRQALGQGPEFLTYFNYEAQQDKSGLPNDRFSAERPEGSISTLTIQRTEQRDSAMYRCASRKIGTGGTDTQYFGPGTRLTVL.

This clonotype was observed many times. This chain links TRBV7-2 with TRBJ1-1; a possible D gene is TRBD1 (6 bases). The CDR3 covers 13 residues. V shed 5 bases and J shed 3 bases, with 10 bases lying between them. Germline lookup yields CDR1 SGHTA and CDR2 FQGNSA. The CDR3 sequence is CASSPQGDTEAFF. The CDR3 DNA follows: TGTGCCAGCAGCCCACAGGGTGACACTGAAGCTTTCTTT.

This clonotype was counted once. The CDR3 sequence is CASSQAGTGGINEQFF. In nucleotides, the CDR3 is TGTGCCAGCAGCCAAGCTGGGACAGGGGGTATCAATGAGCAGTTCTTC. The chain combines TRBV3-1 with TRBJ2-1; 11 bases are a match to TRBD1. The CDR3 consists of 16 residues. Germline CDR1 LGHDT, CDR2 YNNKEL (reference sequence). After removal of 1 base from V and 6 bases from J, the junction contained 5 bases not matched to a gene.

This clonotype came up a few times. The DNA of the CDR3 is TGCAGTGCTAGAGATATGGGGGATGCAGGATCGTACTATGGCTACACCTTC. Protein product: CSARDMGDAGSYYGYTF. This rearrangement joins TRBV20-1 to TRBJ1-2, with a tentative D call TRBD1 (5 bases). Germline CDR1 reads DFQATT; CDR2 reads SNEGSKA (reference sequence). This CDR3 is 17 amino acids long. Trimming took 0 bases from V and 3 from J, leaving 20 bases between them.

This clonotype was counted only a few times. The V gene is TRBV20-1, the J gene TRBJ1-5; TRBD1 is a possible D gene (5 bases). Per germline, CDR1 DFQATT and CDR2 SNEGSKA (reference sequence). CDR3 length equals 17 residues. The ends were cut back, 1 base at V and 0 bases at J, with 16 bases in the middle. CDR3 nucleotides: TGCAGTGCTAGAGTCTCAGGGAGCTCCTATAGCAATCAGCCCCAGCATTTT. Translated: CSARVSGSSYSNQPQHF.

The chain couples TRBV4-1 to TRBJ2-5; D not resolved. CDR3 size: 14 residues. The germline CDR1 and CDR2 sequences are MGHRA and YSYEKL. Trimming left V 0 bases short and J 9 bases short, with 14 bases between. The CDR3 bases are TGCGCCAGCAGCCAAGATCTCTACGCCTCATCCCAGTACTTC. It translates to CASSQDLYASSQYF.

This clonotype was detected ten times or more. This chain joins TRBV20-1 and TRBJ1-5; tentative D call: TRBD1 (6 bases). CDR3 length: 12 amino acids. CDR1 is DFQATT, CDR2 SNEGSKA, per germline (reference sequence). Deletions cut 6 bases from V and 4 bases from J, with 10 bases between. CDR3 nucleotides: TGCAGTGCGGAACAGGGAAATCAGCCCCAGCATTTT. Translating it yields CSAEQGNQPQHF.

The rearrangement joins TRBV29-1 to TRBJ2-2; D is possibly TRBD1 (5 bases). Looked up from germline, CDR1 is SQVTM and CDR2 is ANQGSEA. The CDR3 contains 14 residues. The ends were cut back, 6 bases at V and 1 base at J, with 12 bases in the middle. CDR3 protein: CSVKPDRNTGELFF. CDR3 in DNA: TGCAGCGTAAAACCCGACAGGAACACCGGGGAGCTGTTTTTT.

The genes are TRBV14 and TRBJ1-2; D might be TRBD1 (5 bases). The germline CDR1 and CDR2 sequences are SGHDN and FVKESK. The CDR3 has 15 residues. V shed 4 bases and J shed 1 base, with 13 bases lying between them. In nucleotides, the CDR3 is TGTGCCAGCAGCCCCCCTACAGGAGTTAACTATGGCTACACCTTC. Its protein product is CASSPPTGVNYGYTF.

V usage is TRBV12-3 or TRBV12-4 and J usage is TRBJ1-5; D not resolved. This CDR3 has 12 residues. V was clipped by 9 bases and J by 7 bases, with 13 bases between them. In nucleotides, the CDR3 is TGTGCCAGTGTCGAGCTGCGACAGCCCCAGCATTTT. Residues: CASVELRQPQHF.

This clonotype showed up just a few times. The rearrangement uses TRBV28 and TRBJ2-1; the match to TRBD1 covers 9 bases. The CDR3 has 18 amino acids. V lost 3 bases, J lost 6 bases, and 15 bases stayed unmatched. From germline, CDR1 is MDHEN and CDR2 SYDVKM. CDR3 nucleotide sequence: TGTGCCAGCAGTTTGAACAGGGGGCTGAGACTAGCTTCCAATGAGCAGTTCTTC. Amino acids: CASSLNRGLRLASNEQFF.

This clonotype was seen repeatedly, ten times or more. V is TRBV10-3 and J is TRBJ1-5; D call uncertain. Germline V lookup: CDR1 ENHRY, CDR2 SYGVKD. The CDR3 is 12 amino acids. V shed 8 bases and J shed 2 bases, with 7 bases lying between them. The DNA of the CDR3 is TGTGCCATCGGCAAGGGCAATCAGCCCCAGCATTTT. Amino acids: CAIGKGNQPQHF.

The genes are TRBV11-2 and TRBJ1-1; no reliable D call. The CDR3 runs to 14 residues. The germline V gene has CDR1 SGHAT and CDR2 FQNNGV. Trimming cost V 2 bases and J 1 base, with 8 bases left between them. In DNA form, the CDR3 reads TGTGCCAGCAGCTTAACCTCCGCGAACACTGAAGCTTTCTTT. Translating gives CASSLTSANTEAFF.

This rearrangement joins TRBV4-3 to TRBJ1-5; 9 bases agree with TRBD1. CDR1 is LGHNA and CDR2 is YSLEER in the germline V gene. The CDR3 spans 17 residues. V was pared by 3 bases and J by 2 bases, with 8 bases of the junction left unmatched. The CDR3 reads CASSQGDRGIGNQPQHF. As DNA, the CDR3 is TGCGCCAGCAGCCAGGGTGACAGGGGGATCGGCAATCAGCCCCAGCATTTT.

Worth noting for this clonotype: Relative to the germline gene, one junction end is altered; a read error may explain this. This chain joins TRBV4-3 and TRBJ2-1; D gene unclear. The CDR3 loop spans 12 amino acids. Germline-derived CDR1 and CDR2 are LGHNA and YSLEER. The CDR3 DNA is TGCGCCAGCAGCCAAGATACCAATGCGCAGTTCTTC. Its protein product is CASSQDTNAQFF.

This chain connects TRBV27 to TRBJ2-1; no definite D call. Trimming pared 2 bases from V and 10 bases from J, leaving 12 bases between. This CDR3 spans 13 amino acids. Germline values: CDR1 MNHEY, CDR2 SMNVEV (reference sequence). CDR3 amino acids: CASSLPSRREQFF. The CDR3 region has the DNA TGTGCCAGCAGTTTACCCTCGCGGCGGGAGCAGTTCTTC.

The rearrangement uses TRBV12-3 or TRBV12-4 and TRBJ2-1; D not certain. This CDR3 contains 12 residues. Trimming left V 7 bases short and J 5 bases short, with 9 bases between. CDR3 sequence (DNA): TGTGCCAGCACTTGGAAAGACAATGAGCAGTTCTTC. Translated: CASTWKDNEQFF.

CDR3 in DNA: TGTGCCAGCAGCCCCGGGACAGGTTTTAGCGAGCAGTACTTC. Its translation is CASSPGTGFSEQYF. The J gene is TRBJ2-5, the V gene TRBV12-3 or TRBV12-4; 8 nucleotides align to TRBD1. The J call is doubtful: the DNA matches TRBJ2-7 better. There are 14 residues in the CDR3.

In this sample, this clonotype turned up a few times. The rearrangement links TRBV29-1 to TRBJ1-2, with D unresolved. CDR3 size: 12 residues. Trimming removed 6 bases from V and 2 bases from J, with 10 bases in between. Germline lookup yields CDR1 SQVTM and CDR2 ANQGSEA. CDR3 amino acids: CSVSDHNYGYTF. The CDR3 bases are TGCAGCGTCTCAGACCACAACTATGGCTACACCTTC.

Many counts were recorded for this clonotype. The V and J genes are TRBV9 and TRBJ1-5; 7 bases align to TRBD1. This CDR3 is 14 amino acids long. V dropped 5 bases and J dropped 4; count of bases not matched to a gene: 6. CDR1 is SGDLS, CDR2 YYNGEE, per germline. CDR3 loop: CASSPGQSNQPQHF. The CDR3 DNA sequence: TGTGCCAGCAGTCCGGGACAGTCTAATCAGCCCCAGCATTTT.

This sequence joins TRBV9 and TRBJ2-7; the match to TRBD1 covers 8 bases. Germline-derived CDR1 and CDR2 are SGDLS and YYNGEE. The CDR3 consists of 16 residues. J gave up 2 bases and V 3 bases, and 10 bases lay outside the gene matches. CDR3 nucleotides: TGTGCCAGCAGCGCAACAGACAGGGGATACCCCTACGAGCAGTACTTC. It yields the protein CASSATDRGYPYEQYF.

This clonotype was seen more than once but under ten times. This chain links TRBV3-1 with TRBJ2-1, with 10 bases that match TRBD1. The germline CDR1 and CDR2 sequences are LGHDT and YNNKEL (reference sequence). This CDR3 has 17 residues. The J segment lost 8 bases and the V segment lost 3 bases, leaving 13 bases of the junction unmatched. DNA for the CDR3: TGTGCCAGCAGCCATCGACTCGGGACAGGGGTTTTCGATGAGCAGTTCTTC. It is translated as CASSHRLGTGVFDEQFF.

The V and J genes are TRBV3-1 and TRBJ1-2, with D perhaps matching TRBD1 (6 bases). Deletions cut 0 bases from V and 6 bases from J, with 17 bases between. There are 16 residues in the CDR3. Looked up from germline, CDR1 is LGHDT and CDR2 is YNNKEL (reference sequence). Here the CDR3 DNA reads TGTGCCAGCAGCCAAGATCCCTACGACAGGTTACATGGCTACACCTTC. Amino acids: CASSQDPYDRLHGYTF.

This clonotype was counted only a few times. The chain recombines TRBV20-1 with TRBJ2-1; no firm D call. V was pared by 0 bases and J by 13 bases, with 10 bases between. The CDR3 extends over 11 amino acids. Germline V CDR1 and CDR2: DFQATT, SNEGSKA (reference sequence). The CDR3 is CSARDRNLQFF. In DNA form, the CDR3 reads TGCAGTGCTAGAGATCGAAATCTCCAGTTCTTC.

J is TRBJ1-2 and V is TRBV7-2; no clear D. Between the trimmed V and J ends, which lost 7 bases and 1 base, there was a span of 10 bases. Germline CDR1 and CDR2: SGHTA and FQGNSA. This CDR3 spans 13 amino acids. The DNA of the CDR3 is TGTGCCAGCACCCTGGGCGTTAACTATGGCTACACCTTC. Encoded protein: CASTLGVNYGYTF.

This rearrangement joins TRBV20-1 to TRBJ2-5; D perhaps matches TRBD1 (5 bases). CDR3 length equals 14 residues. The germline CDR1 and CDR2 sequences are DFQATT and SNEGSKA (reference sequence). V gave up 1 base and J gave up 2 bases, with 11 bases separating them. CDR3 sequence: CSARGQTVQETQYF. The CDR3 DNA follows: TGCAGTGCTAGAGGACAGACTGTTCAAGAGACCCAGTACTTC.

The chain carries TRBV2 and TRBJ2-1; tentatively, D is TRBD1 (6 bases). Germline values: CDR1 SNHLY, CDR2 FYNNEI. V lost 10 bases to trimming and J lost 0 bases, with 13 bases between them. The CDR3 is 14 amino acids. CDR3 sequence (DNA): TGTGCCATCCTTTTGGACAGCTCCTACAATGAGCAGTTCTTC. This gives the protein CAILLDSSYNEQFF.